This T cell receptor (beta chain) is from a study of cytomegalovirus exposure and HLA in healthy donors. Study-wide points: A list of approximately 150 TCR beta chains associated with cytomegalovirus was given. In vitro confirmation showed three CMV-associated chains to be CMV antigen specific. Trimming of TCR beta V- and J-genes showed a link, identified in a later analysis, to a missense DCLRE1C variant.

Germline V gene lookup returns CDR1 SGHRS and CDR2 YFSETQ. Trimming took off 2 bases at V and 4 bases at J, with 15 bases between the two ends. The CDR3 contains 16 residues. 60 Vbeta and 13 Jbeta primers were used in PCR. The protocol was immunoSEQ multiplex PCR, while the TCRdb copy is restricted to in-frame clones and leaves out a portion. The sample lists 140,000 to 150,000 clones, approximately 80% occurring once. Note on this clone: Its antigen is currently unknown.

V and J are TRBV5-1 and TRBJ2-2, with a weak D call TRBD1 (5 bases). This clonotype was obtained from a man aged 35 to 55 in good health and CMV-seronegative. The sequencing input was PBMCs. The CDR3 nucleotides read TGCGCCAGCAGCTTCGCTCGGCAGGGTACCACCGGGGAGCTGTTTTTT. It is translated as CASSFARQGTTGELFF.